The clone carrying this T cell receptor (beta chain) appeared a few times. The CDR3 is made up of 18 amino acids. Germline values: CDR1 DFQATT, CDR2 SNEGSKA (reference sequence). The sample comes from a study of identical twins. In TCRdb, the 5' RACE reads were re-called with MiXCR into one record per CDR3 protein. The data contain about 720,000 distinct CDR3 sequences, around a sixth of them singletons. The data also belong to a second study, concerning T cells expressing NK-cell markers. As that study records: The dominant NKG2C+ clonotypes represented about 1.0-7.5% of CD8+ T cells in five or six donors. These clonotypes additionally ranked first within the CD3+CD56-NKG2C+ fraction of several donors.

The rearrangement joins TRBV20-1 to TRBJ2-3; possibly TRBD2 for D (6 bases). Sequences were obtained from PBMCs. The sequence came from a woman aged 18-29 years in good health. CDR3 protein: CRAHPVAISTGGTDTQYF. As DNA, the CDR3 is TGCAGGGCCCACCCCGTCGCCATTTCGACGGGGGGCACAGATACGCAGTATTTT.